These T cell receptor beta chains were read from a single sample in a study of T cell repertoires in cytomegalovirus infection. Antigen specificity for these receptors is unknown. TCRdb reprocessed the reads with MiXCR, giving one entry per CDR3 protein. The sample consists of around 430,000 distinct CDR3 sequences, about 44% of them appearing once. This specimen was cultured PBMCs, taken from culture after CMV antigen stimulation. All receptors come from a human donor in good health (CMV status not recorded). Some clones in this sample may be carry-over from other donors' samples. Each CDR3 is given with its conserved first and last residue. The D gene is left open where the match is weak. Expanded clones are given a class, and other clones once, few, many or no size at all.

cdr3_nt cdr3_aa v_call clone_size j_call d_call
TGTGCCAGCAGCTTAAGTGTGCCAGAAGCTTTCTTT CASSLSVPEAFF TRBV7-9 few TRBJ1-1 -
TGTGCCAGTAGTGCGAACAGGGTCAGCTATGGCTACACCTTC CASSANRVSYGYTF TRBV19 - TRBJ1-2 -
TGCGCCAGCAGCACGGGACAGGGGGACACCGGGGAGCTGTTTTTT CASSTGQGDTGELFF TRBV5-1 - TRBJ2-2 TRBD1
TGTGCCAGCAGCTTGGCAATCAGGGGGGCCACTGAAGCTTTCTTT CASSLAIRGATEAFF TRBV5-4 once TRBJ1-1 TRBD1
TGTGCCAGCAGGGACTATTTGGAGACCCAGTACTTC CASRDYLETQYF TRBV7-6 - TRBJ2-5 -
TGTGCCAGCAGCCTGTTAGTCCCAGCGGGGAACTCCTACGAGCAGTACTTC CASSLLVPAGNSYEQYF TRBV7-2 - TRBJ2-7 TRBD2
TGTGCCAGCAGCGAAAACAGGGGGACTAGGGGAGACCCCTACGAGCAGTACTTC CASSENRGTRGDPYEQYF TRBV27 - TRBJ2-7 -
TGTGCCAGCAGCTTAGGAGCAGGGGAGATGAACACTGAAGCTTTCTTT CASSLGAGEMNTEAFF TRBV11-2 - TRBJ1-1 -
TGTGCCATCTCGGGGGGGGGCTTCAATGAGCAGTTCTTC CAISGGGFNEQFF TRBV12-3/TRBV12-4 once TRBJ2-1 TRBD2
TGTGCCAGCAGTCCCCCTCGCGGGGGGGTCGGTGAGCAGTTCTTC CASSPPRGGVGEQFF TRBV28 few TRBJ2-1 TRBD2
TGTGCCAGCAGCCCCAGACAGTCCCCCCCTTCATACGGGGAGCTGTTTTTT CASSPRQSPPSYGELFF TRBV7-9 - TRBJ2-2 -
TGTGCCAGCAGCTTGTTAACAGGGCGCTACGAGCAGTACTTC CASSLLTGRYEQYF TRBV7-8 - TRBJ2-7 -
TGCGCCAGCAGCCAAGAGCGCGCTGGGACAGGGGGAAACACCATATATTTT CASSQERAGTGGNTIYF TRBV4-1 - TRBJ1-3 TRBD1
TGTGCCAGCAGCTTACTTACCCGAAGTAGCGGGGCTGATACGCAGTATTTT CASSLLTRSSGADTQYF TRBV7-2 many TRBJ2-3 TRBD2
TGTGCCAGCAACCTCCTAACAGGGTCGGGGGAGCAGTACTTC CASNLLTGSGEQYF TRBV6-2/TRBV6-3 - TRBJ2-7 -
TGTGCCAGCAGCTTAGCGCCCAGGAATGAAGCTTTCTTT CASSLAPRNEAFF TRBV7-2 - TRBJ1-1 -
TGTGCCACCAGTGACACTAAGGACCGCCGAAACACCATATATTTT CATSDTKDRRNTIYF TRBV24-1 - TRBJ1-3 -
TGTGCCAGCAGTTTAGCGACTAGCGGGGGGGCCCCAGAGACCCAGTACTTC CASSLATSGGAPETQYF TRBV12-3/TRBV12-4 - TRBJ2-5 TRBD2
TGTGCCAGCAGTTTCTCACGAACTAGCGGGGGGTCCACAGATACGCAGTATTTT CASSFSRTSGGSTDTQYF TRBV12-3/TRBV12-4 once TRBJ2-3 TRBD2
TGTGCCAGACAGGGGCGAGAAAGGGTTGATGAGCAGTTCTTC CARQGRERVDEQFF TRBV30 few TRBJ2-1 TRBD1
TGTGCCAGCAGCTTTAAGCGGGTCTCCACAGATACGCAGTATTTT CASSFKRVSTDTQYF TRBV7-8 few TRBJ2-3 -
TGTGCCAGCAGCCAAAACAGGGATATCACTGAAGCTTTCTTT CASSQNRDITEAFF TRBV7-2 - TRBJ1-1 -
TGTGCCAGCAGTTTTGGAGGGACCGGGACTAGCGGTTCGTACTTC CASSFGGTGTSGSYF TRBV12-3/TRBV12-4 - TRBJ2-5 TRBD2
TGTGCCAGCAGTTTCGCCTCGAATGAGCAGTTCTTC CASSFASNEQFF TRBV11-2 - TRBJ2-1 -
TGTGCCACCAGCAGAAGAATTCAACAGGGAGACCACGAGCAGTACTTC CATSRRIQQGDHEQYF TRBV15 - TRBJ2-7 -
TGTGCCAGCAGCTCAACCGCCCGGAGCTCTGGAAACACCATATATTTT CASSSTARSSGNTIYF TRBV7-9 few TRBJ1-3 -
TGCGCCAGCGCCCGGACTGGCACAGATACGCAGTATTTT CASARTGTDTQYF TRBV5-1 - TRBJ2-3 -
TGTGCCCGGGCGGGTCGTGCGAGCAATCAGCCCCAGCATTTT CARAGRASNQPQHF TRBV6-8 - TRBJ1-5 -
TGTGCCAGCAGCTTAGCGCGAGGGATACGGACCGGGGAGCTGTTTTTT CASSLARGIRTGELFF TRBV7-9 few TRBJ2-2 -
TGTGCCAGCAGTAGGGGACAGGACCCATCCTACGAGCAGTACTTC CASSRGQDPSYEQYF TRBV6-2/TRBV6-3 - TRBJ2-7 TRBD1
TGCGCCAGCAGCCAAGACAGTGGCGGGAGCTCCTACAATGAGCAGTTCTTC CASSQDSGGSSYNEQFF TRBV4-3 - TRBJ2-1 TRBD2